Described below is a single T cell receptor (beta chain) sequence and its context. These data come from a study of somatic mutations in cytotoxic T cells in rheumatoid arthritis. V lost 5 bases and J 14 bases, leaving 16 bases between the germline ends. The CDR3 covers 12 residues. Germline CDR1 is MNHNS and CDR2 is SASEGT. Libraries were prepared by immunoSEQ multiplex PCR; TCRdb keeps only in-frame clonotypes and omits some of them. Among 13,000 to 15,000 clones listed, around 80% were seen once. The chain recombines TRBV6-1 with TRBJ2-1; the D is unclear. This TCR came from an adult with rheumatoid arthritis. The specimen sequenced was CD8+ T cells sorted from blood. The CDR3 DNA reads TGTGCCAGCAGTTCGACCCCGCTATACAAGTTCTTC. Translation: CASSSTPLYKFF.